One TCR beta chain is described in this entry. In Seattle, patients joined the study during active infection and were tracked longitudinally. CDR1 is SGHTA and CDR2 is FQGNSA in the germline V gene. The length of the CDR3 is 16 residues. V dropped 0 bases and J dropped 2; count of bases not matched to a gene: 5. These data are taken from a study of blood T cell repertoires in COVID-19. Study summary: T cells, B-cell-depleted T cells, or PBMCs supplied cDNA or gDNA.

In the original processing: Amplification from reference gene primers served as the basis for estimated nucleated cell counts. Sequencing used immunoSEQ multiplex PCR; TCRdb keeps in-frame clones, though not all of them. V and J calls and clone size are given by that table; D and trimming were obtained from the DNA. The sample records about 270,000 clones, around 84% being singletons. The chain links TRBV7-2 to TRBJ2-3; 7 nucleotides agree with TRBD2. The clonotype comes from a human donor with COVID-19, enrolled during active disease. The donor label of this sample is uncertain. The sample comprised peripheral blood. DNA for the CDR3: TGTGCCAGCAGCTTAGCCGGGACTACTTTCACAGATACGCAGTATTTT. Residues: CASSLAGTTFTDTQYF.